A selection of T cell receptor beta chains follows, all from one sample in a study of blood T cells in healthy people across ages. MiXCR, applied by TCRdb to the 5' RACE reads, yields one record per CDR3 protein. Among 1.2 million to 1.5 million distinct CDR3 sequences listed, around 39% were seen once. Sequencing used blood. These receptors all come from a woman between 18 and 29 years old in good health. CDR3s include the opening cysteine and the closing phenylalanine or tryptophan. The order of the fields is CDR3 DNA, CDR3 protein, clone size, D gene, V gene, J gene. D genes are given only for firm matches. Rows give clone size only sometimes, using once, few, many, or a class for an expanded clone.

CDR3 DNA: TGTGCCAGCAGTTACTCGATGCCCGCTAGCGGCTACTACGAGCAGTACTTC
CDR3 protein: CASSYSMPASGYYEQYF
clone size: few
D gene: TRBD2
V gene: TRBV6-5
J gene: TRBJ2-7

CDR3 DNA: TGTGCCAGCAGCCAGTTTGGGGGCGAGACCCAGTACTTC
CDR3 protein: CASSQFGGETQYF
clone size: few
D gene: -
V gene: TRBV3-1
J gene: TRBJ2-5

CDR3 DNA: TGCAGTGCTACAAGCGGGAGGGGTTACAATGAGCAGTTCTTC
CDR3 protein: CSATSGRGYNEQFF
clone size: -
D gene: TRBD2
V gene: TRBV20-1
J gene: TRBJ2-1

CDR3 DNA: TGCAGTGCTAGAGATCTGGGAACGGTTAACCCAGATACGCAGTATTTT
CDR3 protein: CSARDLGTVNPDTQYF
clone size: few
D gene: -
V gene: TRBV20-1
J gene: TRBJ2-3

CDR3 DNA: TGTGCCAGCAGTTATGGGGGGGGCAATGAGCAGTTCTTC
CDR3 protein: CASSYGGGNEQFF
clone size: few
D gene: TRBD2
V gene: TRBV6-5
J gene: TRBJ2-1

CDR3 DNA: TGTGCCAGCAGGGCCGGGACAGGGAGCCTCGATTCACCCCTCCACTTT
CDR3 protein: CASRAGTGSLDSPLHF
clone size: -
D gene: TRBD1
V gene: TRBV7-9
J gene: TRBJ1-6

CDR3 DNA: TGTGCCAGCAGTTTACAATATCCCCAGCTCTCTGGAAACACCATATATTTT
CDR3 protein: CASSLQYPQLSGNTIYF
clone size: -
D gene: -
V gene: TRBV27
J gene: TRBJ1-3

CDR3 DNA: TGTGCCAGCAGCTACAGGGGTCGCGTGGATGGCTACACCTTC
CDR3 protein: CASSYRGRVDGYTF
clone size: -
D gene: TRBD1
V gene: TRBV3-1
J gene: TRBJ1-2

CDR3 DNA: TGCGCCAGCAGCTACCCGACCGGAGGGTACAATGAGCAGTTCTTC
CDR3 protein: CASSYPTGGYNEQFF
clone size: -
D gene: -
V gene: TRBV5-1
J gene: TRBJ2-1

CDR3 DNA: TGCAGTGCGATCCGACAGGGGACTAACTATGGCTACACCTTC
CDR3 protein: CSAIRQGTNYGYTF
clone size: -
D gene: TRBD1
V gene: TRBV20-1
J gene: TRBJ1-2

CDR3 DNA: TGCAGTGCTACCCACAGGGAGGAGGGCACAGATACGCAGTATTTT
CDR3 protein: CSATHREEGTDTQYF
clone size: few
D gene: -
V gene: TRBV20-1
J gene: TRBJ2-3

CDR3 DNA: TGTGCCAGCAGCCACGAGACAGCTAACTCCTACGAGCAGTACTTC
CDR3 protein: CASSHETANSYEQYF
clone size: -
D gene: -
V gene: TRBV4-2
J gene: TRBJ2-7

CDR3 DNA: TGCAGTGCTAGATTACGGGGAGCTGAAGCTTTCTTT
CDR3 protein: CSARLRGAEAFF
clone size: few
D gene: -
V gene: TRBV20-1
J gene: TRBJ1-1

CDR3 DNA: TGTGCCACGTCCCCACAGGGTACCTTTTCTGGGGCCAACGTCCTGACTTTC
CDR3 protein: CATSPQGTFSGANVLTF
clone size: few
D gene: -
V gene: TRBV15
J gene: TRBJ2-6

CDR3 DNA: TGTGCCAGCAGTCCGGACAGGATGAACACTGAAGCTTTCTTT
CDR3 protein: CASSPDRMNTEAFF
clone size: many
D gene: TRBD1
V gene: TRBV5-1
J gene: TRBJ1-1

CDR3 DNA: TGTGCCAGCAGTTACTCCGTGACAGGGGCGGTTCGAGATACGCAGTATTTT
CDR3 protein: CASSYSVTGAVRDTQYF
clone size: once
D gene: TRBD1
V gene: TRBV6-5
J gene: TRBJ2-3

CDR3 DNA: TGTGCCAGCAGCTTATCGAGTGGGGGGCTGCGGTACGAGCAGTACTTC
CDR3 protein: CASSLSSGGLRYEQYF
clone size: -
D gene: -
V gene: TRBV7-6
J gene: TRBJ2-7

CDR3 DNA: TGTGCCAGCAGCATACCGGGAATCTCAATGGGCTCCTACAATGAGCAGTTCTTC
CDR3 protein: CASSIPGISMGSYNEQFF
clone size: -
D gene: -
V gene: TRBV5-6
J gene: TRBJ2-1

CDR3 DNA: TGCGCCAGCAGCCAAGATGCTGACCAAGATGAGCAGTACTTC
CDR3 protein: CASSQDADQDEQYF
clone size: -
D gene: -
V gene: TRBV4-1
J gene: TRBJ2-5

CDR3 DNA: TGTGCCATCAGCGGGACAGGGGGAGGTCCCACTGAAGCTTTCTTT
CDR3 protein: CAISGTGGGPTEAFF
clone size: few
D gene: TRBD1
V gene: TRBV10-3
J gene: TRBJ1-1

CDR3 DNA: TGTGCCAGCAGTTACGGAGGCCACGAGCAGTACTTC
CDR3 protein: CASSYGGHEQYF
clone size: -
D gene: -
V gene: TRBV6-5
J gene: TRBJ2-7

CDR3 DNA: TGTGCCAGCAGTCCCATCACAGGGGTCGAGACCCAGTACTTC
CDR3 protein: CASSPITGVETQYF
clone size: few
D gene: TRBD1
V gene: TRBV12-3/TRBV12-4
J gene: TRBJ2-5

CDR3 DNA: TGCGCCAGCAGCCAATCGGGACCGGAGACCCAGTACTTC
CDR3 protein: CASSQSGPETQYF
clone size: -
D gene: -
V gene: TRBV4-1
J gene: TRBJ2-5

CDR3 DNA: TGCAGTGCTAGAGCTCAGACTCAGAACACCGGGGAGCTGTTTTTT
CDR3 protein: CSARAQTQNTGELFF
clone size: -
D gene: -
V gene: TRBV20-1
J gene: TRBJ2-2

CDR3 DNA: TGTGCCAGCAGTGCCTTCTTGGAGGCAGAGGGGGGCTACACCTTC
CDR3 protein: CASSAFLEAEGGYTF
clone size: -
D gene: -
V gene: TRBV28
J gene: TRBJ1-2

CDR3 DNA: TGTGCCAGCAGCTCAGTCTCAGCCGGCGATACGCAGTATTTT
CDR3 protein: CASSSVSAGDTQYF
clone size: few
D gene: -
V gene: TRBV7-8
J gene: TRBJ2-3

CDR3 DNA: TGTGCCAGCAGTTTAAGACTAGTGGGTGGGAATGAGCAGTTCTTC
CDR3 protein: CASSLRLVGGNEQFF
clone size: -
D gene: -
V gene: TRBV12-3/TRBV12-4
J gene: TRBJ2-1

CDR3 DNA: TGCGCCAGCAGCCTCCTCGGCACCGGGGAGCTGTTTTTT
CDR3 protein: CASSLLGTGELFF
clone size: -
D gene: -
V gene: TRBV4-1
J gene: TRBJ2-2

CDR3 DNA: TGTGCCAGCAGTGCAATGGGCCTAGCGATCACAGATACGCAGTATTTT
CDR3 protein: CASSAMGLAITDTQYF
clone size: few
D gene: -
V gene: TRBV12-3/TRBV12-4
J gene: TRBJ2-3

CDR3 DNA: TGTGCCAGCAGTGATCGGGTAGCGGGAGATGTCAATGAGCAGTTCTTC
CDR3 protein: CASSDRVAGDVNEQFF
clone size: -
D gene: TRBD2
V gene: TRBV25-1
J gene: TRBJ2-1

CDR3 DNA: TGCGCCAGCAGCTTGACCGGGACTAGATACAATGAGCAGTTCTTC
CDR3 protein: CASSLTGTRYNEQFF
clone size: few
D gene: TRBD2
V gene: TRBV5-1
J gene: TRBJ2-1

CDR3 DNA: TGTGCCAGCAGTGCGGGGGGCAATGAGCAGTTCTTC
CDR3 protein: CASSAGGNEQFF
clone size: many
D gene: TRBD2
V gene: TRBV2
J gene: TRBJ2-1

CDR3 DNA: TGTGCCAGCAGCTTGCACAGGGATTTTTGGCTGTTTTTT
CDR3 protein: CASSLHRDFWLFF
clone size: -
D gene: -
V gene: TRBV5-5
J gene: TRBJ2-2

CDR3 DNA: TGCAGCGTTGCCGAATTCACGGGAAACTTATATGGCTACACCTTC
CDR3 protein: CSVAEFTGNLYGYTF
clone size: -
D gene: -
V gene: TRBV29-1
J gene: TRBJ1-2

CDR3 DNA: TGTGCCAGCTCACCAAACACCGGGACAGAGCAGTTCTTC
CDR3 protein: CASSPNTGTEQFF
clone size: -
D gene: -
V gene: TRBV18
J gene: TRBJ2-1

CDR3 DNA: TGTGCCAGCAGCCAAGCTGCGGGGGGCTGGGATGAAAAACTGTTTTTT
CDR3 protein: CASSQAAGGWDEKLFF
clone size: -
D gene: -
V gene: TRBV3-1
J gene: TRBJ1-4

CDR3 DNA: TGTGCCAGCAGTTACTCCCCCCGCGGGGGGAACAATGAGCAGTTCTTC
CDR3 protein: CASSYSPRGGNNEQFF
clone size: -
D gene: TRBD2
V gene: TRBV6-2/TRBV6-3
J gene: TRBJ2-1

CDR3 DNA: TGTGCCATCAGTGATCAGGGGGGCACTGAAGCTTTCTTT
CDR3 protein: CAISDQGGTEAFF
clone size: few
D gene: TRBD1
V gene: TRBV10-3
J gene: TRBJ1-1

CDR3 DNA: TGCAGTGCGAAGACAGCTTATAATTCACCCCTCCACTTT
CDR3 protein: CSAKTAYNSPLHF
clone size: -
D gene: -
V gene: TRBV20-1
J gene: TRBJ1-6

CDR3 DNA: TGTGCCAGCAGCGGAGGGACAGGGGGCCGTAGCGATGAGCAGTTCTTC
CDR3 protein: CASSGGTGGRSDEQFF
clone size: -
D gene: TRBD1
V gene: TRBV7-8
J gene: TRBJ2-1

CDR3 DNA: TGTGCCTGGAGTGTCGGGGCAGGCTATGGCTACACCTTC
CDR3 protein: CAWSVGAGYGYTF
clone size: few
D gene: -
V gene: TRBV30
J gene: TRBJ1-2

CDR3 DNA: TGTGCCACCAGCGGTACTAGTGAGACCCAGTACTTC
CDR3 protein: CATSGTSETQYF
clone size: -
D gene: -
V gene: TRBV15
J gene: TRBJ2-5

CDR3 DNA: TGTGCCAGCAGTGGGGACCCGGGAGTCCCCTACAATGAGCAGTTCTTC
CDR3 protein: CASSGDPGVPYNEQFF
clone size: few
D gene: -
V gene: TRBV12-3/TRBV12-4
J gene: TRBJ2-1

CDR3 DNA: TGCGCCAGCAGCGCTCTCCCAGGTCTTTCCTACGAGCAGTACTTC
CDR3 protein: CASSALPGLSYEQYF
clone size: few
D gene: -
V gene: TRBV5-1
J gene: TRBJ2-7